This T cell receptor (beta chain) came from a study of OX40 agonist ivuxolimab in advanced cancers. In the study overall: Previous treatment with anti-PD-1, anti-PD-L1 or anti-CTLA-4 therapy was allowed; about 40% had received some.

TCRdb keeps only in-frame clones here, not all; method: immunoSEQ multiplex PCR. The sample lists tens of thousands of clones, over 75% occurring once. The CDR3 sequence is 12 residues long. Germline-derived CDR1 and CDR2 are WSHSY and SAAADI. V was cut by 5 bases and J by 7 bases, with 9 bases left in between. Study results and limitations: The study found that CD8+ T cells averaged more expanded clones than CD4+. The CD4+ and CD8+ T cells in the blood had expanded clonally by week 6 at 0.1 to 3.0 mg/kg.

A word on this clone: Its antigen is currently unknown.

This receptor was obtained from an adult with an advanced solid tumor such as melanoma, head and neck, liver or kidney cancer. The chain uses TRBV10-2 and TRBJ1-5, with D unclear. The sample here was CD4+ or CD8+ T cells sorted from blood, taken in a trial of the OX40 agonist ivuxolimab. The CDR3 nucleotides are TGCGCCAGCAGTTCAGGCAGGCAGCCCCAGCATTTT. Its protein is CASSSGRQPQHF.